This T cell receptor beta chain was profiled in a study of CD8 T cells in ankylosing spondylitis. The CDR3 length is 18 residues. Trimming cost V 4 bases and J 0 bases, with 21 bases left between them. Germline CDR1 SGHRS, CDR2 YFSETQ. This clonotype was seen a few times. The antigen remains unidentified. The study's findings and limits: Blood of patients with ankylosing spondylitis appeared to be characterized by a TCR beta motif of 8 or 9 highly homologous variants.

TCRdb called the 5' RACE reads again in MiXCR, with one record for every CDR3 protein. The data contain approximately 550,000 distinct CDR3 sequences, roughly 13% of them singletons. Sequencing used blood, either unsorted or a sorted T cell fraction (not recorded which). This clonotype originated in a male donor with ankylosing spondylitis. The V call is TRBV5-1, the J call TRBJ2-3, with a tentative D call TRBD2 (5 bases). CDR3 in amino acids: CASSPRWSVSDSTDTQYF. CDR3 DNA sequence: TGCGCCAGCAGCCCAAGGTGGTCGGTTAGCGATAGCACAGATACGCAGTATTTT. Filled out from reference TRBV5-1 and TRBJ2-3, the complete variable domain reads KAGVTQTPRYLIKTRGQQVTLSCSPISGHRSVSWYQQTPGQGLQFLFEYFSETQRNKGNFPGRFSGRQFSNSRSEMNVSTLELGDSALYLCASSPRWSVSDSTDTQYFGPGTRLTVL.